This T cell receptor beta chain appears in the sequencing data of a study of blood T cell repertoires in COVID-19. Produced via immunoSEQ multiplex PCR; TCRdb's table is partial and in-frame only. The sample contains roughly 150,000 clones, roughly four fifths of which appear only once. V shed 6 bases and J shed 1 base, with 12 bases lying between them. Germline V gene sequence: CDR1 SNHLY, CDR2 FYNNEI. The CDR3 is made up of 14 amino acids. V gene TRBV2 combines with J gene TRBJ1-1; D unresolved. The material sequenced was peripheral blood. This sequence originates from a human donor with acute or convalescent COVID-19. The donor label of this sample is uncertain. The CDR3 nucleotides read TGTGCCAGCAGGATATGGGCAGGGAACACTGAAGCTTTCTTT. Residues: CASRIWAGNTEAFF.